The 15 T cell receptor beta chains reported below all come from one sample, sequenced in a study of PD-1 blockade in classical Hodgkin lymphoma. Profiled with immunoSEQ multiplex PCR; TCRdb holds only in-frame clones, not every one. The profile covers about 21,000 clones, with under 70% appearing a single time and nearly 6% taken by the ten largest. Exposure to brentuximab vedotin varied, and each patient had relapsed following autologous stem cell transplantation. This sample comprised peripheral blood mononuclear cells (PBMCs), obtained at baseline. The receptors were sampled from a human donor with classical Hodgkin lymphoma.

The V and J genes are TRBV19 and TRBJ1-1; 7 bases match TRBD1. V trimming: 5 bases; J trimming: 8 bases; junction bases outside the gene matches: 8. This CDR3 is 13 amino acids long. Germline values: CDR1 LNHDA, CDR2 SQIVND (reference sequence). In nucleotides, the CDR3 is TGTGCCAGTAGTGTACTTCCAGGGGGGGAAGCTTTCTTT. Protein: CASSVLPGGEAFF.

This sequence joins TRBV4-3 and TRBJ2-5, with D possibly TRBD1 on 6 matching bases. This CDR3 region has 15 residues. Germline assignment: CDR1 LGHNA and CDR2 YSLEER. V lost 4 bases, J lost 0 bases, and 12 bases lay in between. CDR3 bases: TGCGCCAGCAGCCGCTACAGGGAAGACCAAGAGACCCAGTACTTC. This gives the protein CASSRYREDQETQYF.

The chain links TRBV4-3 to TRBJ1-2, with D perhaps matching TRBD1 (6 bases). The germline gives CDR1 LGHNA, CDR2 YSLEER. This CDR3 is 14 amino acids long. Trimming pared 4 bases from V and 4 bases from J, leaving 13 bases between. This CDR3 reads CASSPQGIGYGYTF. In DNA form, the CDR3 reads TGCGCCAGCAGCCCACAGGGAATCGGCTATGGCTACACCTTC.

The CDR3 nucleotides are TGTGCCAGCAGCTTAGGGGTGGGGGCTGGTTCTGAAGCTTTCTTT. Translation: CASSLGVGAGSEAFF. This sequence joins TRBV7-9 and TRBJ1-1, with a weak D call TRBD1 (6 bases). Trimming took off 1 base at V and 6 bases at J, with 15 bases between the two ends. The CDR3 runs to 15 residues. The germline V gene encodes CDR1 SEHNR and CDR2 FQNEAQ (reference sequence).

The V gene is TRBV15, the J gene TRBJ1-5, with 7 bases that match TRBD1. Germline V gene lookup returns CDR1 LNHNV and CDR2 YYDKDF (reference sequence). The V and J ends lost 0 bases and 3 bases, in that order; junction bases with no gene match: 8. CDR3 length: 17 residues. This CDR3 is CATSRDLTGLNNQPQHF. The CDR3 bases are TGTGCCACCAGCAGAGATTTGACAGGGTTAAACAATCAGCCCCAGCATTTT.

The chain carries TRBV5-1 and TRBJ2-7, with D tentatively TRBD1 or TRBD2 (5 bases each). Germline V gives CDR1 SGHRS, CDR2 YFSETQ. The CDR3 sequence is 14 residues long. With 0 bases removed from V and 3 bases from J, the gap between germline ends came to 10 bases. For the CDR3, the DNA is TGCGCCAGCAGCTTGGTTGGGACCGTCTACGAGCAGTACTTC. Translation: CASSLVGTVYEQYF.

V usage is TRBV6-1 and J usage is TRBJ2-1, with 9 positions matching TRBD2. This CDR3 contains 15 residues. V was clipped by 6 bases and J by 9 bases; unmatched bases: 12. CDR1 MNHNS and CDR2 SASEGT come from the germline V gene. CDR3 in amino acids: CASSIAGANGGEQFF. The CDR3, as DNA: TGTGCCAGCAGCATAGCGGGAGCTAACGGGGGTGAGCAGTTCTTC.

This chain links TRBV25-1 with TRBJ2-1; 10 bases line up with TRBD1. J lost 4 bases, V lost 3 bases, and 6 bases had no gene match. The CDR3 has 16 amino acids. Germline lookup yields CDR1 MGHDK and CDR2 SYGVNS. The CDR3 region is CASSELPGQGYNEQFF. CDR3 nucleotide sequence: TGTGCCAGCAGTGAGCTTCCGGGACAGGGGTACAATGAGCAGTTCTTC.

This clone was observed a few times. The V call is TRBV6-1, the J call TRBJ2-3; no clear D. Germline V gene lookup returns CDR1 MNHNS and CDR2 SASEGT. Trimming cost V 2 bases and J 5 bases, with 17 bases left between them. The CDR3 has 16 amino acids. The chain's CDR3 is CASSETPHALEDTQYF. In DNA form, the CDR3 reads TGTGCCAGCAGTGAAACCCCACATGCGCTTGAAGATACGCAGTATTTT.

The CDR3 sequence is CASSSFKETQYF. CDR3 bases: TGTGCCAGCAGCTCCTTTAAGGAGACCCAGTACTTC. The chain uses TRBV5-4 and TRBJ2-5; D not certain. Trimming left V 3 bases short and J 5 bases short, with 8 bases between. The CDR3 has 12 amino acids. Germline lookup yields CDR1 SGHNT and CDR2 YYREEE (reference sequence).

This clone was counted between two and nine times. J is TRBJ1-3 and V is TRBV30; the D gene is possibly TRBD1 (5 bases). The CDR3 extends over 14 amino acids. From germline, CDR1 is GTSNPN and CDR2 SVGIG (reference sequence). With 1 base removed from V and 4 bases from J, the gap between germline ends came to 11 bases. DNA for the CDR3: TGTGCCTGGAGTGACGCGGGGGGAGGAAACACCATATATTTT. It translates to CAWSDAGGGNTIYF.

This clone was detected a few times. The rearrangement links TRBV19 to TRBJ2-2; D possibly uses TRBD1 or TRBD2 (5 bases each). Trimming took off 4 bases at V and 7 bases at J, with 16 bases between the two ends. Germline CDR1 is LNHDA and CDR2 is SQIVND (reference sequence). The CDR3 runs to 15 residues. CDR3 in DNA: TGTGCCAGTAGTACCTTCGGGACCTACAACGGGGAGCTGTTTTTT. It translates to CASSTFGTYNGELFF.

The rearrangement links TRBV7-6 to TRBJ2-7; 7 nucleotides agree with TRBD1. Trimming at V came to 5 bases and at J to 7 bases, leaving 2 bases not matched to a gene. The germline V gene encodes CDR1 SGHVS and CDR2 FNYEAQ. CDR3 length: 11 amino acids. DNA of the CDR3: TGTGCCAGCAGCACGACAGGGGAGCAGTACTTC. Its protein is CASSTTGEQYF.

This chain links TRBV5-1 with TRBJ1-1, with D hard to call. The CDR3 spans 15 residues. The germline V and J ends were trimmed by 1 base and 1 base, with 11 bases remaining between them. Per germline, CDR1 SGHRS and CDR2 YFSETQ. The CDR3 DNA sequence: TGCGCCAGCAGCTTGTCCACCATACAGAACACTGAAGCTTTCTTT. Protein sequence: CASSLSTIQNTEAFF.

The CDR3 is CASSTPAPQETQYF. The CDR3 DNA is TGTGCCAGCAGCACCCCCGCACCGCAAGAGACCCAGTACTTC. V gene TRBV28 combines with J gene TRBJ2-5, with unresolved D. CDR1 is MDHEN and CDR2 is SYDVKM in the germline V gene. Trimming shortened V by 6 bases and J by 2 bases, and 13 bases separated the two germline ends. This CDR3 is built from 14 residues.